Sequencing of this T cell receptor (beta chain) was carried out in a study of T cell repertoires in ileal Crohn's disease. Assay: immunoSEQ multiplex PCR; the TCRdb copy retains only in-frame clones and omits some. The sample holds around 14,000 clones, about 71% seen once. The CDR3 consists of 16 residues. The junction had 5 bases not matched to a gene; V was cut back by 4 bases and J by 7 bases. The germline CDR1 and CDR2 sequences are KGHSH and LQKENI. This sequence was found in an adult with Crohn's disease. The chain employs TRBV18 and TRBJ2-2; 14 positions agree with TRBD2. The sequencing sample was made of ileal tissue. The CDR3 DNA reads TGTGCCAGCTCACGACTAGCGGGGGGGCCGATCGGGGAGCTGTTTTTT. Translation: CASSRLAGGPIGELFF.